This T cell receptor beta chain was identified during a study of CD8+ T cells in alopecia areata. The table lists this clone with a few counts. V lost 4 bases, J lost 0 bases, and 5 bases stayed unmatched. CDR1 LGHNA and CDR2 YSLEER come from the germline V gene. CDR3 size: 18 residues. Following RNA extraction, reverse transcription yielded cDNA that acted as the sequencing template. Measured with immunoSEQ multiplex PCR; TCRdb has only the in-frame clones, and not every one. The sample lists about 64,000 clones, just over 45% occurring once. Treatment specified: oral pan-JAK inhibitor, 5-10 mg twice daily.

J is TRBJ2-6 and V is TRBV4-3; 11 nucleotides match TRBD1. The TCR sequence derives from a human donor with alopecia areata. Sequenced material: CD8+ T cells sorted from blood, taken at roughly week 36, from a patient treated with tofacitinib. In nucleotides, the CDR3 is TGCGCCAGCAGCCCCGGACAGGGGGCGATCTCTGGGGCCAACGTCCTGACTTTC. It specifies CASSPGQGAISGANVLTF.